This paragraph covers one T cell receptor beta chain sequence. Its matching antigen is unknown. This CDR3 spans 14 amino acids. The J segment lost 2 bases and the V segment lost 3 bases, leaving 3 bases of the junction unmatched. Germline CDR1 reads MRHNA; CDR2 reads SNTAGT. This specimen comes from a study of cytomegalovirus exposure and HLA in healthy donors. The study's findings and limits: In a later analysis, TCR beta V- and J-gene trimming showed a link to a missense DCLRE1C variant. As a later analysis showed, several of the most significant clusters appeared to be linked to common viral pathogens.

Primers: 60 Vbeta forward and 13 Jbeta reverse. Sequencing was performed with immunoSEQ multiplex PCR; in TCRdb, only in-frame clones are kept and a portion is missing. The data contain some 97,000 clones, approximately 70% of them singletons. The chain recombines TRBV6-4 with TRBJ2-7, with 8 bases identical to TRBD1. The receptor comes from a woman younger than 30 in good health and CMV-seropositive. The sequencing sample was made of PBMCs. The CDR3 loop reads CASSEQTGAYEQYF. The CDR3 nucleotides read TGTGCCAGCAGTGAACAGACAGGGGCCTACGAGCAGTACTTC.